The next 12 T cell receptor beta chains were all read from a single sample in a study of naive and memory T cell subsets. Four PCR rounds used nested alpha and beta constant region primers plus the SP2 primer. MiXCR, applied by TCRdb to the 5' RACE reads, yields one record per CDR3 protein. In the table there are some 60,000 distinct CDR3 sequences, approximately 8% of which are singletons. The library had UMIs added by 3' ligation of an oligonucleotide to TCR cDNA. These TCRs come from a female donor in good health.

CDR3 nucleotides: TGTGCCAGTAAATTGGACAAGAGCTATAGCAATCAGCCCCAGCATTTT. It specifies CASKLDKSYSNQPQHF. The chain recombines TRBV19 with TRBJ1-5; D might be TRBD1 (5 bases). Germline V gene data show CDR1 as LNHDA and CDR2 as SQIVND (reference sequence). Trimming removed 7 bases from V and 0 bases from J, with 16 bases in between. CDR3 length: 16 amino acids.

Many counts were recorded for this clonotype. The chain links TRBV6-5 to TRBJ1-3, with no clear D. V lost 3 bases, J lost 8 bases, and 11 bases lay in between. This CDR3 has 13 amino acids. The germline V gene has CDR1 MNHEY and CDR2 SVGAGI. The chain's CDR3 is CASSYGRGDTIYF. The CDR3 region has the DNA TGTGCCAGCAGTTATGGACGAGGAGACACCATATATTTT.

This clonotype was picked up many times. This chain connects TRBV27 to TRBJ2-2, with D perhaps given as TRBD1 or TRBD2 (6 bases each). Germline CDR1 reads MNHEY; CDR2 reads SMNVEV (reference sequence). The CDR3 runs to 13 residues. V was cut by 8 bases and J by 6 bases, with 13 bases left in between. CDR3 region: CASRWGASGELFF. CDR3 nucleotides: TGTGCCAGCCGGTGGGGGGCCTCCGGGGAGCTGTTTTTT.

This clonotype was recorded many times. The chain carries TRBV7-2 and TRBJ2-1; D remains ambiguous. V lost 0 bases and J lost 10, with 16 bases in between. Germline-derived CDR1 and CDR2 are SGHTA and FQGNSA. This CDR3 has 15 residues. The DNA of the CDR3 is TGTGCCAGCAGCTTAGCGGTAACCGCAGGTAGCGAGCAGTTCTTC. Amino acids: CASSLAVTAGSEQFF.

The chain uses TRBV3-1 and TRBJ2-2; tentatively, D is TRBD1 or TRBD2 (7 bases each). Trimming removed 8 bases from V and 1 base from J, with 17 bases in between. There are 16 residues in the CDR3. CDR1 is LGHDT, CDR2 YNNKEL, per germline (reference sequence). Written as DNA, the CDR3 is TGTGCCAGCGGCGGGGGACAGAACTGGAACACCGGGGAGCTGTTTTTT. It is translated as CASGGGQNWNTGELFF.

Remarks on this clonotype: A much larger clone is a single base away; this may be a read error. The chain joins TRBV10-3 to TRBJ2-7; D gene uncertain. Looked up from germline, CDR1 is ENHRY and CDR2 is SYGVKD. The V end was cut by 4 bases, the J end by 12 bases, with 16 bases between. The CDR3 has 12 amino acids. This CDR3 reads CAISGNDGSSYF. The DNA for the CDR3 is TGTGCCATCAGTGGCAACGACGGGTCGTCGTACTTC.

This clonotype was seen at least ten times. CDR3 sequence: CASSPLTTQPEAFF. The CDR3 DNA follows: TGTGCCAGCTCACCCCTGACTACGCAGCCTGAAGCTTTCTTT. This chain joins TRBV18 and TRBJ1-1, with D hard to call. This CDR3 has 14 residues. CDR1 and CDR2 (germline): KGHSH, LQKENI. V was cut by 3 bases and J by 6 bases, with 14 bases left in between.

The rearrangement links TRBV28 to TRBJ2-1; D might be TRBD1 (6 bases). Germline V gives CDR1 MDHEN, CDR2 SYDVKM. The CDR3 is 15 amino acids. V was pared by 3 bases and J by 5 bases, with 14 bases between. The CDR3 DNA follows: TGTGCCAGCAGTTTCCGAGGACAGAGAGACAATGAGCAGTTCTTC. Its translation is CASSFRGQRDNEQFF.

The DNA for the CDR3 is TGCAGTGCTCAGGGGGTGCAGGGATTTGAGCAGTACTTC. Amino acids: CSAQGVQGFEQYF. V and J are TRBV20-1 and TRBJ2-7, with 7 bases fitting TRBD1. This CDR3 has 13 residues. The junction had 11 bases not matched to a gene; V was cut back by 5 bases and J by 7 bases. Germline assignment: CDR1 DFQATT and CDR2 SNEGSKA (reference sequence).

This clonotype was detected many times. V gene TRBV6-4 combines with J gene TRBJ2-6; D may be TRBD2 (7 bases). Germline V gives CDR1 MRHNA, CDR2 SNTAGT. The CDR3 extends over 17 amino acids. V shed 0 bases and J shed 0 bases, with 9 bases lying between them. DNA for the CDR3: TGTGCCAGCAGTGACTCAGGGGGGGACTCTGGGGCCAACGTCCTGACTTTC. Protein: CASSDSGGDSGANVLTF.

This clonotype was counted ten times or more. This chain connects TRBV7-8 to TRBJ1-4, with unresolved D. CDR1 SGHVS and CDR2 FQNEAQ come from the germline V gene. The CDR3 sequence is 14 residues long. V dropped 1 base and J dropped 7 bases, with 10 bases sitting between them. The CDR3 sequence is CASSLGIGSEKLFF. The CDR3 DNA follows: TGTGCCAGCAGCTTAGGCATAGGTAGTGAAAAACTGTTTTTT.

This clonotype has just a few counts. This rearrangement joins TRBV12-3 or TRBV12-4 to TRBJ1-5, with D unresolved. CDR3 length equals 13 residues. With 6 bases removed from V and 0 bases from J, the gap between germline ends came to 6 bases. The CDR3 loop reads CASRPHSNQPQHF. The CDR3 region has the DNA TGTGCCAGCAGGCCTCATAGCAATCAGCCCCAGCATTTT.